This T cell receptor (beta chain) was captured by sequencing in a study of T cell responses to AZD1222 COVID-19 vaccine. Study-wide results and caveats: Reportedly, nearly half of unique spike TCRs recognized epitopes outside B.1.351/B.1.1.7 mutations.

TCRdb's table, derived via immunoSEQ multiplex PCR, lists solely in-frame clones and lacks some. The sample lists 90,000 to 110,000 clones, approximately 90% occurring once. Regarding this clone: Its antigen is not known.

The germline V and J ends were trimmed by 2 bases and 3 bases, with 8 bases remaining between them. Looked up from germline, CDR1 is KGHDR and CDR2 is SFDVKD. The CDR3 contains 14 residues. The chain couples TRBV24-1 to TRBJ2-3; D may be TRBD1 (5 bases). The clonotype comes from an adult in good health. This material consisted of peripheral blood, taken on day 0 of AZD1222 vaccination. CDR3 residues: CATSDYSGTDTQYF. DNA of the CDR3: TGTGCCACCAGTGATTATTCAGGGACAGATACGCAGTATTTT.